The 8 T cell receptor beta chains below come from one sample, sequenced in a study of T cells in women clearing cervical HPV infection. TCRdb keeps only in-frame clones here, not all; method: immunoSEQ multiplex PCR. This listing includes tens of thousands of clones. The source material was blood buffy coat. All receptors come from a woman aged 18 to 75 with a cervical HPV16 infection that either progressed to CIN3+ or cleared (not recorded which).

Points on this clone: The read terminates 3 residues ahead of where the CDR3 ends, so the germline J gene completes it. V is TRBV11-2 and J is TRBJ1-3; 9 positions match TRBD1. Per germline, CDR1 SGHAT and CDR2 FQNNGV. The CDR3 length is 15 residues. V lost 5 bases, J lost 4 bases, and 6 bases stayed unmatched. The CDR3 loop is CASSPGTGKGNTIYF. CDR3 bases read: TGTGCCAGCAGCCCAGGGACAGGGAAGGGAAACACC.

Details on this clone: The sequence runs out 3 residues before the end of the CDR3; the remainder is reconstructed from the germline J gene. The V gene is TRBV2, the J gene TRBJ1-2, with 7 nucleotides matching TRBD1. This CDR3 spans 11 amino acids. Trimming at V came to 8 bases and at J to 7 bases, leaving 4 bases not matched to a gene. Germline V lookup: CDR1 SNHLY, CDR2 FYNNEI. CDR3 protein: CASGGDSGYTF. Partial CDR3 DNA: TGTGCCAGCGGCGGGGACAGTGGC. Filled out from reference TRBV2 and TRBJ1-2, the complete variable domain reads EPEVTQTPSHQVTQMGQEVILRCVPISNHLYFYWYRQILGQKVEFLVSFYNNEISEKSEIFDDQFSVERPDGSNFTLKIRSTKLEDSAMYFCASGGDSGYTFGSGTRLTVV.

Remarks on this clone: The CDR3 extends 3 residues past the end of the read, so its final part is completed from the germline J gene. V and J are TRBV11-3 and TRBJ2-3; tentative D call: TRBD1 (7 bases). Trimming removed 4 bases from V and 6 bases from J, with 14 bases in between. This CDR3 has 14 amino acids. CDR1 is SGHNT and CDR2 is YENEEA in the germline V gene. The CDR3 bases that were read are TGTGCCAGCAGCTCGAGACTAGGGGGCGATACG. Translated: CASSSRLGGDT. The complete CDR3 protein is CASSSRLGGDTQYF.

The CDR3 sequence: CASYRAGGGHEQYF. CDR3 DNA, as far as it was read: TGTGCCAGCTACCGAGCGGGGGGGGGCCACGAG. The chain recombines TRBV28 with TRBJ2-7; 10 bases agree with TRBD2. The read ends 3 residues early relative to the CDR3; the germline J gene fills the gap. V was clipped by 8 bases and J by 5 bases; unmatched bases: 9. There are 14 residues in the CDR3. CDR1 and CDR2 from the germline V gene are MDHEN and SYDVKM.

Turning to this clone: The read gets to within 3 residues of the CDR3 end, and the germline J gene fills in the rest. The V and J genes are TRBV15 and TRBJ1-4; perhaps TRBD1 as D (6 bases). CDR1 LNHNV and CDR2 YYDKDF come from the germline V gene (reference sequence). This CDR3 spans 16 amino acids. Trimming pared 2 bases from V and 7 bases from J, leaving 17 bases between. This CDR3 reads CATSRYPGTRVEKLFF. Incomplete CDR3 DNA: TGTGCCACCAGCAGATATCCCGGGACAAGGGTTGAAAAA. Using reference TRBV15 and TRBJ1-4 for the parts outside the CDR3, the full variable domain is DAMVIQNPRYQVTQFGKPVTLSCSQTLNHNVMYWYQQKSSQAPKLLFHYYDKDFNNEADTPDNFQSRRPNTSFCFLDIRSPGLGDTAMYLCATSRYPGTRVEKLFFGSGTQLSVL.

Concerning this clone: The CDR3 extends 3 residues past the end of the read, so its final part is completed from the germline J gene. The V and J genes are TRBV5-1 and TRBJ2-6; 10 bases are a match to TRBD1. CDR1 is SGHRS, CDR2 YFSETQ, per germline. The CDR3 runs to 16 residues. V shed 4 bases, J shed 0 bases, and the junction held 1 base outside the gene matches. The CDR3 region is CASSRDRGSGANVLTF. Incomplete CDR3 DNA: TGCGCCAGCAGCCGGGACAGGGGCTCTGGGGCCAACGTC.

The CDR3 DNA, read in part, is TGCAGTGCTAGATTACAGGGGATAAATGAAAAA. This sequence encodes CSARLQGINEK. The whole CDR3 sequence reads CSARLQGINEKLFF. The chain carries TRBV20-1 and TRBJ1-4; 7 positions agree with TRBD1. The read halts 3 residues ahead of the CDR3 end, with the missing end drawn from the germline J gene. The CDR3 has 14 amino acids. CDR1 DFQATT and CDR2 SNEGSKA come from the germline V gene (reference sequence). J lost 5 bases, V lost 2 bases, and 5 bases had no gene match.

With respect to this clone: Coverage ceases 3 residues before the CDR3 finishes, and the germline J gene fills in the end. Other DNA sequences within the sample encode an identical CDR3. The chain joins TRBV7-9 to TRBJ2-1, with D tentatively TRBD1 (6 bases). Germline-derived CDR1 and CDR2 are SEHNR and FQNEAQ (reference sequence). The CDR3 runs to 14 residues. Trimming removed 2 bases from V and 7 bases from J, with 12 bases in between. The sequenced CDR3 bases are TGTGCCAGCAGCTTATTAGGGGGTGGTAATGAG. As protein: CASSLLGGGNE. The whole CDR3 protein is CASSLLGGGNEQFF.